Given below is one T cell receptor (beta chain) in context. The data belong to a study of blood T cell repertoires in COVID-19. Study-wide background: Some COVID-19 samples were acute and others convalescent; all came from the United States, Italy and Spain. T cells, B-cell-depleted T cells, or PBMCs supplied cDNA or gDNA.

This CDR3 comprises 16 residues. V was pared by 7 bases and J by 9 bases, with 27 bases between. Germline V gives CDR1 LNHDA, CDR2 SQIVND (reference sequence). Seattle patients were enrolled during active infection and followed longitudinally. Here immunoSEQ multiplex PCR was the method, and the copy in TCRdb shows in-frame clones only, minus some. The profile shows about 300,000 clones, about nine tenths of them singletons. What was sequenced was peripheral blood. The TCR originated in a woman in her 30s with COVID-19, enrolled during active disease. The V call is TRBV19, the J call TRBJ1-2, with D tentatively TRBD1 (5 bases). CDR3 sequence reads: CASTRTSRADIQRYTF. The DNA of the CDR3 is TGTGCCAGTACCCGGACGAGCAGGGCCGATATTCAGCGCTACACCTTC. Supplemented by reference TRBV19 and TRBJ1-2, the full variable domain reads DGGITQSPKYLFRKEGQNVTLSCEQNLNHDAMYWYRQDPGQGLRLIYYSQIVNDFQKGDIAEGYSVSREKKESFPLTVTSAQKNPTAFYLCASTRTSRADIQRYTFGSGTRLTVV.